This passage covers 27 T cell receptor beta chains from one sample sequenced in a study of control samples from healthy donors and cancer patients. Data came from immunoSEQ multiplex PCR; TCRdb stores just in-frame clones and leaves some out. The table includes about 130,000 clones, 80% to 95% detected once. Sequencing input: blood. These receptors were taken from a man in his forties in good health.

The chain recombines TRBV6-6 with TRBJ2-7, with 10 bases that match TRBD1. CDR3 length equals 15 residues. The germline V gene encodes CDR1 MNHNY and CDR2 SVGAGI (reference sequence). The trim removed 2 bases at V and 4 bases at J, leaving 5 bases unmatched. The DNA of the CDR3 is TGTGCCAGCAGTTACCCTGGGACAGGGGATTACGAGCAGTACTTC. It translates to CASSYPGTGDYEQYF.

The chain links TRBV28 to TRBJ2-7; 10 bases are a match to TRBD2. Germline values: CDR1 MDHEN, CDR2 SYDVKM. Losses at the gene ends were 7 bases for V and 0 bases for J; bases not matched to a gene: 9. CDR3 length equals 16 residues. This CDR3 is CASNDTSGATSYEQYF. For the CDR3, the DNA is TGTGCCAGCAACGATACTAGCGGGGCGACCTCCTACGAGCAGTACTTC. Full variable domain (rest looked up from reference TRBV28 and TRBJ2-7): DVKVTQSSRYLVKRTGEKVFLECVQDMDHENMFWYRQDPGLGLRLIYFSYDVKMKEKGDIPEGYSVSREKKERFSLILESASTNQTSMYLCASNDTSGATSYEQYFGPGTRLTVT.

The chain joins TRBV7-6 to TRBJ2-1; D might be TRBD1 or TRBD2, each matching 5 bases. The CDR3 spans 16 residues. Germline CDR1 is SGHVS and CDR2 is FNYEAQ. The V gene lost 0 bases and the J gene lost 2 bases, with 11 bases spanning the gap. This chain's CDR3 is CASSLAPGAAYNEQFF. The CDR3, as DNA: TGTGCCAGCAGCTTAGCCCCCGGGGCTGCCTACAATGAGCAGTTCTTC.

Here the CDR3 DNA reads TGTGCCAGCTCTCCTGAAGGGGGAGGGAGTTCACCCCTCCACTTT. Encoded protein: CASSPEGGGSSPLHF. The V and J genes are TRBV2 and TRBJ1-6; the D gene is possibly TRBD1 (6 bases). Germline lookup yields CDR1 SNHLY and CDR2 FYNNEI. The CDR3 is 15 residues long. Trimming left V 8 bases short and J 9 bases short, with 20 bases between.

The chain has TRBV6-6 and TRBJ2-7; the D gene is possibly TRBD1 (6 bases). The V gene's germline CDR1 is MNHNY and CDR2 SVGAGI (reference sequence). This CDR3 region has 13 residues. V lost 5 bases to trimming and J lost 4 bases, with 12 bases between them. The CDR3 nucleotides are TGTGCCAGCAGTCAGGACAGACAATACGAGCAGTACTTC. This codes for CASSQDRQYEQYF.

The V and J genes are TRBV7-3 and TRBJ2-3; no definite D call. The CDR3 consists of 15 residues. V was pared by 3 bases and J by 2 bases, with 12 bases between. The V gene's germline CDR1 is SGHTA and CDR2 FQGTGA. The DNA for the CDR3 is TGTGCCAGCAGCTTGGTAGGCGGAAACACAGATACGCAGTATTTT. Translating gives CASSLVGGNTDTQYF.

This sequence joins TRBV27 and TRBJ1-5, with D hard to call. The germline V and J ends were trimmed by 0 bases and 6 bases, with 6 bases remaining between them. From germline, CDR1 is MNHEY and CDR2 SMNVEV (reference sequence). The CDR3 extends over 13 amino acids. CDR3 sequence reads: CASSLSIRQPQHF. CDR3 nucleotides: TGTGCCAGCAGTTTATCGATCCGTCAGCCCCAGCATTTT.

The chain is built from TRBV7-9 and TRBJ2-2; a possible D gene is TRBD2 (5 bases). Germline values: CDR1 SEHNR, CDR2 FQNEAQ (reference sequence). The V gene lost 3 bases and the J gene lost 5 bases, with 7 bases spanning the gap. This CDR3 region has 13 residues. CDR3 sequence (DNA): TGTGCCAGCAGCTTTGAGGGAACCGGGGAGCTGTTTTTT. It translates to CASSFEGTGELFF.

The chain joins TRBV15 to TRBJ1-6, with D hard to call. Between the trimmed V and J ends, which lost 1 base and 7 bases, there was a span of 17 bases. CDR3 length equals 17 residues. The germline V gene has CDR1 LNHNV and CDR2 YYDKDF (reference sequence). CDR3 nucleotides: TGTGCCACCAGCAGAGGGAGAGGGAAAGTGACCAATTCACCCCTCCACTTT. It is translated as CATSRGRGKVTNSPLHF.

V and J are TRBV5-1 and TRBJ2-1; weak D call: TRBD2 (6 bases). The CDR3 extends over 16 amino acids. V lost 5 bases, J lost 5 bases, and 20 bases lay in between. Germline CDR1 and CDR2: SGHRS and YFSETQ. The CDR3 bases are TGCGCCAGCAGTCTGGGACTCCTAACCGACAACAATGAGCAGTTCTTC. It specifies CASSLGLLTDNNEQFF.

The rearrangement uses TRBV28 and TRBJ1-5; 8 bases map to TRBD1. The CDR3 loop spans 17 amino acids. From germline, CDR1 is MDHEN and CDR2 SYDVKM. With V trimmed by 6 bases and J by 0 bases, 10 bases remained unmatched. CDR3 bases: TGTGCCAGCAGCTCCCCCTCGACAGGGGATAGCAATCAGCCCCAGCATTTT. Encoded protein: CASSSPSTGDSNQPQHF.

The V and J genes are TRBV13 and TRBJ1-2; unclear D gene. Germline lookup yields CDR1 PRHDT and CDR2 FYEKMQ (reference sequence). This CDR3 comprises 16 residues. The ends were cut back, 1 base at V and 3 bases at J, with 15 bases in the middle. DNA for the CDR3: TGTGCCAGCAGCTTAGCCTCAAGTGGTTCGGACTATGGCTACACCTTC. Translating gives CASSLASSGSDYGYTF.

J is TRBJ2-7 and V is TRBV2; no clear D gene. Trimming stripped 1 base from V and 7 bases from J, with 11 bases between. The CDR3 totals 13 residues. Germline V gene data show CDR1 as SNHLY and CDR2 as FYNNEI. CDR3 coding DNA: TGTGCCAGCAGTGAAGACCTCCTCCGGGAGCAGTACTTC. Encoded protein: CASSEDLLREQYF.

V is TRBV7-3 and J is TRBJ2-7, with D possibly TRBD2 on 5 matching bases. Germline V CDR1 and CDR2: SGHTA, FQGTGA. V gave up 5 bases and J gave up 2 bases, with 13 bases separating them. CDR3 length: 14 residues. Here the CDR3 DNA reads TGTGCCAGCAGCGTCGGGAACGGTGCCTACGAGCAGTACTTC. Translated, it gives CASSVGNGAYEQYF.

V and J are TRBV19 and TRBJ1-5; no clear D. This CDR3 has 16 residues. Germline CDR1 LNHDA, CDR2 SQIVND (reference sequence). Trimming pared 3 bases from V and 7 bases from J, leaving 19 bases between. Written as DNA, the CDR3 is TGTGCCAGTAGTATGGGGAAGCCGTTTAGAATCCAGCCCCAGCATTTT. Residues: CASSMGKPFRIQPQHF.

The chain links TRBV18 to TRBJ2-5, with a tentative D call TRBD1 (5 bases). Germline CDR1 reads KGHSH; CDR2 reads LQKENI. V gave up 0 bases and J gave up 4 bases, with 6 bases separating them. The CDR3 runs to 13 residues. Here the CDR3 reads CASSPPRGETQYF. The CDR3 nucleotides are TGTGCCAGCTCACCACCTAGGGGAGAGACCCAGTACTTC.

The V gene is TRBV19, the J gene TRBJ1-1; possible D gene TRBD1, 6 bases. Germline values: CDR1 LNHDA, CDR2 SQIVND (reference sequence). The CDR3 is made up of 14 amino acids. V gave up 4 bases and J gave up 1 base, with 10 bases separating them. This chain's CDR3 is CASSTVQGNTEAFF. In nucleotides, the CDR3 is TGTGCCAGTAGTACCGTACAGGGGAACACTGAAGCTTTCTTT.

This clone occurred a few times. V is TRBV25-1 and J is TRBJ1-6, with D uncertain. CDR1 and CDR2 (germline): MGHDK, SYGVNS. The V end lost 2 bases, the J end lost 8 bases, and 7 bases lay between the germline ends. The CDR3 contains 13 residues. The CDR3 sequence: CASSETWYSPLHF. For the CDR3, the DNA is TGTGCCAGCAGTGAAACCTGGTATTCACCCCTCCACTTT.

V and J are TRBV5-6 and TRBJ1-6; the D is unclear. The CDR3 is made up of 16 amino acids. Trimming removed 5 bases from V and 6 bases from J, with 18 bases in between. Germline-derived CDR1 and CDR2 are SGHDT and YYEEEE. In DNA, the CDR3 is TGTGCCAGCAGAGAGGGAGGCTACAGCCGTAATTCACCCCTCCACTTT. This encodes CASREGGYSRNSPLHF.

The CDR3: CASRDIAGVGNEQFF. As DNA, the CDR3 is TGTGCCAGCAGGGACATAGCGGGGGTCGGCAATGAGCAGTTCTTC. The chain couples TRBV11-2 to TRBJ2-1, with TRBD2 identical over 9 bases. The CDR3 contains 15 residues. The germline V gene has CDR1 SGHAT and CDR2 FQNNGV. The junction had 9 bases not matched to a gene; V was cut back by 6 bases and J by 6 bases.

The genes are TRBV9 and TRBJ2-1, with 10 bases fitting TRBD1. CDR3 size: 17 residues. Germline CDR1 reads SGDLS; CDR2 reads YYNGEE. The V gene end was trimmed by 0 bases and the J gene end by 6 bases; junction bases not matched to a gene: 9. The CDR3 DNA reads as TGTGCCAGCAGCGTAGACCCCGGGACAGGGGCGATCAATGAGCAGTTCTTC. As protein: CASSVDPGTGAINEQFF. The full variable domain, in which reference TRBV9 and TRBJ2-1 provide the parts outside the CDR3, is DSGVTQTPKHLITATGQRVTLRCSPRSGDLSVYWYQQSLDQGLQFLIQYYNGEERAKGNILERFSAQQFPDLHSELNLSSLELGDSALYFCASSVDPGTGAINEQFFGPGTRLTVL.

This sequence joins TRBV7-8 and TRBJ1-2, with D uncertain. CDR1 is SGHVS and CDR2 is FQNEAQ in the germline V gene. V lost 8 bases, J lost 5 bases, and 21 bases lay in between. CDR3 length: 15 amino acids. The CDR3 bases are TGTGCCAGCGCCTCTTGGGAGGCAAATCTTTATGGCTACACCTTC. Residues: CASASWEANLYGYTF.

This chain uses TRBV27 with TRBJ1-4; 7 bases are a match to TRBD1. Trimming cost V 6 bases and J 7 bases; bases outside gene matches: 14. Germline V lookup: CDR1 MNHEY, CDR2 SMNVEV (reference sequence). The CDR3 loop spans 16 amino acids. CDR3 residues: CASRPIEGALGEKLFF. The CDR3 DNA is TGTGCCAGCAGACCCATTGAGGGGGCACTGGGTGAAAAACTGTTTTTT.

This clone appeared a single time. V usage is TRBV5-4 and J usage is TRBJ2-3, with unresolved D. The V end lost 4 bases, the J end lost 4 bases, and 13 bases lay between the germline ends. Germline V gives CDR1 SGHNT, CDR2 YYREEE (reference sequence). There are 14 residues in the CDR3. CDR3 nucleotides: TGTGCCAGCAGCCCCCGTACCGGGTCAGATACGCAGTATTTT. Amino acids: CASSPRTGSDTQYF.

V and J are TRBV2 and TRBJ2-3; possibly TRBD1 for D (5 bases). The CDR3 length is 14 residues. Trimming pared 4 bases from V and 2 bases from J, leaving 10 bases between. Germline CDR1 is SNHLY and CDR2 is FYNNEI. CDR3 residues: CASSVRTHTDTQYF. The CDR3 DNA is TGTGCCAGCAGTGTCCGGACACACACAGATACGCAGTATTTT.

The CDR3 nucleotides are TGTGCCAGCAGGGTAACTCCTTCCTACGAGCAGTACTTC. Protein product: CASRVTPSYEQYF. V usage is TRBV2 and J usage is TRBJ2-7; D unresolved. The CDR3 is 13 residues long. V gave up 6 bases and J gave up 1 base, with 10 bases separating them. Germline CDR1 SNHLY, CDR2 FYNNEI. Looking up the rest from reference TRBV2 and TRBJ2-7 gives the full variable domain: EPEVTQTPSHQVTQMGQEVILRCVPISNHLYFYWYRQILGQKVEFLVSFYNNEISEKSEIFDDQFSVERPDGSNFTLKIRSTKLEDSAMYFCASRVTPSYEQYFGPGTRLTVT.

Concerning this clone: One end of the junction is discordant with germline, which a read error may explain. The chain is built from TRBV7-7 and TRBJ2-1; TRBD1 is a possible D gene (5 bases). This CDR3 is 14 amino acids long. The germline V gene encodes CDR1 SSHAT and CDR2 FNYEAQ (reference sequence). CDR3 amino acids: CASSLKAGFNEQFF. As DNA, the CDR3 is TGTGCTAGCAGCTTAAAAGCAGGGTTCAATGAGCAGTTCTTC.